These 9 T cell receptor beta chains were all obtained from the same sample, sequenced in a study of cytomegalovirus exposure and HLA in healthy donors. With 60 Vbeta and 13 Jbeta primers, the PCR was carried out. Clones were sequenced by immunoSEQ multiplex PCR, and TCRdb holds only the in-frame ones, with some missing. The data show about 150,000 clones, roughly three quarters seen once. Specimen: PBMCs. These receptor sequences come from a woman between 35 and 50 years old in good health and CMV-seronegative.

The chain joins TRBV27 to TRBJ1-1, with D perhaps TRBD1 (6 bases). V shed 2 bases and J shed 3 bases, with 16 bases lying between them. Germline CDR1 reads MNHEY; CDR2 reads SMNVEV (reference sequence). There are 16 residues in the CDR3. The CDR3 region is CASSLVLPGGHTEAFF. CDR3 sequence (DNA): TGTGCCAGCAGTTTAGTTCTCCCCGGGGGGCACACTGAAGCTTTCTTT.

The V and J genes are TRBV28 and TRBJ1-5; 7 bases are a match to TRBD1. The CDR3 sequence is 14 residues long. The V segment lost 6 bases and the J segment 3 bases; nucleotides outside the gene matches: 5. In germline, CDR1 is MDHEN, CDR2 SYDVKM. The CDR3 DNA reads as TGTGCCAGCAGCCTGGACAGGTACAATCAGCCCCAGCATTTT. Protein product: CASSLDRYNQPQHF.

This chain connects TRBV7-8 to TRBJ2-7, with TRBD2 identical over 11 bases. Per germline, CDR1 SGHVS and CDR2 FQNEAQ. With V trimmed by 2 bases and J by 0 bases, 3 bases remained unmatched. The CDR3 sequence is 16 residues long. CDR3 sequence: CASSLIAGGSSYEQYF. The CDR3 DNA reads as TGTGCCAGCAGCTTAATAGCGGGGGGGAGCTCCTACGAGCAGTACTTC.

The rearrangement links TRBV7-9 to TRBJ1-1, with 7 bases matching TRBD1. This CDR3 spans 14 amino acids. V shed 5 bases, J shed 2 bases, and the junction held 5 bases outside the gene matches. Germline V gene lookup returns CDR1 SEHNR and CDR2 FQNEAQ (reference sequence). In DNA, the CDR3 is TGTGCCAGCAGCACTCAGGGGGGTAACACTGAAGCTTTCTTT. Translating gives CASSTQGGNTEAFF. Full variable domain (outside the CDR3, taken from reference TRBV7-9 and TRBJ1-1): DTGVSQNPRHKITKRGQNVTFRCDPISEHNRLYWYRQTLGQGPEFLTYFQNEAQLEKSRLLSDRFSAERPKGSFSTLEIQRTEQGDSAMYLCASSTQGGNTEAFFGQGTRLTVV.

The chain carries TRBV12-5 and TRBJ2-1; weak D call: TRBD2 (6 bases). V was clipped by 1 base and J by 12 bases, with 10 bases between them. Germline assignment: CDR1 LGHNT and CDR2 FRNRAP. The length of the CDR3 is 12 residues. The CDR3 sequence: CASGLARAGQFF. The DNA for the CDR3 is TGTGCTAGTGGTTTGGCCAGAGCGGGGCAGTTCTTC.

This sequence joins TRBV5-1 and TRBJ2-3; 7 nucleotides align to TRBD2. The CDR3 runs 16 residues. Trimming cost V 6 bases and J 2 bases; bases outside gene matches: 12. Germline CDR1 and CDR2: SGHRS and YFSETQ. CDR3 coding DNA: TGCGCCAGCACCCCACGGGCTAGCGGACCCACAGATACGCAGTATTTT. Its translation is CASTPRASGPTDTQYF.

The V call is TRBV10-1, the J call TRBJ2-7, with D unresolved. Germline CDR1 is WNHNN and CDR2 is SYGVQD (reference sequence). The CDR3 runs to 11 residues. Trimming removed 4 bases at V and 5 bases at J, with 6 bases between. The CDR3 is CASSVGNEQYF. The CDR3 DNA is TGCGCCAGCAGTGTGGGCAACGAGCAGTACTTC.

This clone was seen a single time. This chain links TRBV6-1 with TRBJ2-7; the match to TRBD2 covers 8 bases. With V trimmed by 0 bases and J by 2 bases, 6 bases remained unmatched. The CDR3 sequence is 16 residues long. Germline V gene sequence: CDR1 MNHNS, CDR2 SASEGT. CDR3 amino acids: CASSEAERGPTYEQYF. The DNA for the CDR3 is TGTGCCAGCAGTGAAGCGGAGCGGGGGCCAACCTACGAGCAGTACTTC.

For this clone: Mismatch with germline at one junction end may stem from a read error. V and J are TRBV7-9 and TRBJ1-1, with D tentatively TRBD1 (5 bases). CDR3 length equals 13 residues. CDR1 and CDR2 from the germline V gene are SEHNR and FQNEAQ (reference sequence). CDR3 nucleotide sequence: TGTTCCAGCAGCTTATGGGGGGACACTGAAGCTTTCTTT. This translates into CSSSLWGDTEAFF.